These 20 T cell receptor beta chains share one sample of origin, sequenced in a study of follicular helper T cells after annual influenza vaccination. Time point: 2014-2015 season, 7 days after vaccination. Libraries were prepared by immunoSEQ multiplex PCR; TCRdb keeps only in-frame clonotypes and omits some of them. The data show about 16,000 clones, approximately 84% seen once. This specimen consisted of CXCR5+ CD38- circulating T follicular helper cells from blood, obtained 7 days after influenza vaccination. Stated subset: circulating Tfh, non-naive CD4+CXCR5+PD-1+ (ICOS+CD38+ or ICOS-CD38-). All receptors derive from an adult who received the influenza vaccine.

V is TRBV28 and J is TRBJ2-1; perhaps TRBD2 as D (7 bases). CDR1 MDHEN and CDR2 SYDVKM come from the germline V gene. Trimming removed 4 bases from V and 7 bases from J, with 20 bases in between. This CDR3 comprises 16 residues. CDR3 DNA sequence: TGTGCCAGCAGTTCTGGGGGGGGCGAAGGTACGAATGAGCAGTTCTTC. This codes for CASSSGGGEGTNEQFF.

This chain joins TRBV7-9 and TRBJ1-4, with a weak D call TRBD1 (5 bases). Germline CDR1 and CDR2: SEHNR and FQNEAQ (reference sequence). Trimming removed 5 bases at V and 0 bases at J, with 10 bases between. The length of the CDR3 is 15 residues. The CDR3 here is CASSLRQPTNEKLFF. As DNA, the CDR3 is TGTGCCAGCAGCCTCCGACAGCCAACTAATGAAAAACTGTTTTTT. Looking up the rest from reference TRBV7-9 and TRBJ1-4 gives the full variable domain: DTGVSQNPRHKITKRGQNVTFRCDPISEHNRLYWYRQTLGQGPEFLTYFQNEAQLEKSRLLSDRFSAERPKGSFSTLEIQRTEQGDSAMYLCASSLRQPTNEKLFFGSGTQLSVL.

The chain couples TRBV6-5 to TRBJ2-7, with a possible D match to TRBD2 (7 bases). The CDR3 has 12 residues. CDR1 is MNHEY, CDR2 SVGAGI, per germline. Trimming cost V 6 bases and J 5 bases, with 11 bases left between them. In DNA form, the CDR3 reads TGTGCCAGCAGCCGCGGGGGCCACGAGCAGTACTTC. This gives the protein CASSRGGHEQYF.

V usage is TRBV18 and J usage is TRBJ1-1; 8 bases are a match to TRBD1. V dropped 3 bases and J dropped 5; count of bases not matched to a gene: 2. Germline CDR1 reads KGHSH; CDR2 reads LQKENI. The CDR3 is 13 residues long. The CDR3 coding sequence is TGTGCCAGCTCACCTAACAGGGGGACTGAAGCTTTCTTT. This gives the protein CASSPNRGTEAFF.

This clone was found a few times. CDR3 amino acids: CASSQSLRANTEAFF. The CDR3 nucleotides read TGTGCCAGCAGCCAGTCTCTGAGGGCGAACACTGAAGCTTTCTTT. The chain links TRBV4-2 to TRBJ1-1, with D unclear. The V gene's germline CDR1 is LGHNA and CDR2 YNFKEQ. Trimming removed 3 bases from V and 1 base from J, with 12 bases in between. The CDR3 spans 15 residues.

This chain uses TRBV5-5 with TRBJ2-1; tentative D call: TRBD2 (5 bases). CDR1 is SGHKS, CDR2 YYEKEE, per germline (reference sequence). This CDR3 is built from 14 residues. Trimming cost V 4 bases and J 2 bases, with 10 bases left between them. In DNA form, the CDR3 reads TGTGCCAGCAGCCGGGGAATTACCTACAATGAGCAGTTCTTC. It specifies CASSRGITYNEQFF.

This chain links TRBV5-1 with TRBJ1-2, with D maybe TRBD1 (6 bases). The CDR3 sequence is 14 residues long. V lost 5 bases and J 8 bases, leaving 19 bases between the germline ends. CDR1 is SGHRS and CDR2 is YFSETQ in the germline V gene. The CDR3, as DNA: TGCGCCAGCAGTCCGACCGGGGAGGGGGTAGGCTACACCTTC. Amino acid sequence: CASSPTGEGVGYTF.

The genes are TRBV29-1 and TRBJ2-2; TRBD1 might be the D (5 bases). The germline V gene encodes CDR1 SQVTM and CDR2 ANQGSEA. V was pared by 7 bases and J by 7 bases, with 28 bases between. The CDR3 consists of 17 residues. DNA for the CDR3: TGCAGCGCCCCCCGGTTAGCAGGGCCAGGTAGAGTCGGGGAGCTGTTTTTT. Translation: CSAPRLAGPGRVGELFF.

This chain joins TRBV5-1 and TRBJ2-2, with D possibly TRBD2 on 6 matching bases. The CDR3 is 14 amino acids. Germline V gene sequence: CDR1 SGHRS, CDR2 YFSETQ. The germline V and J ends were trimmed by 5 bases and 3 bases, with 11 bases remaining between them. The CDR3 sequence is CASRVSGDTGELFF. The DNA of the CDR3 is TGCGCCAGCAGGGTTAGCGGTGACACCGGGGAGCTGTTTTTT.

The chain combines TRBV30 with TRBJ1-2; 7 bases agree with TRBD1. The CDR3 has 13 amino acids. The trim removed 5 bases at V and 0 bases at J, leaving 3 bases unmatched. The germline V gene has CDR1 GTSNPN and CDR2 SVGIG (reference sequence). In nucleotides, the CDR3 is TGTGCCTGGGACAGGGATTCTAACTATGGCTACACCTTC. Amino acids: CAWDRDSNYGYTF. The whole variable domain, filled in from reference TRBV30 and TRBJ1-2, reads SQTIHQWPATLVQPVGSPLSLECTVEGTSNPNLYWYRQAAGRGLQLLFYSVGIGQISSEVPQNLSASRPQDRQFILSSKKLLLSDSGFYLCAWDRDSNYGYTFGSGTRLTVV.

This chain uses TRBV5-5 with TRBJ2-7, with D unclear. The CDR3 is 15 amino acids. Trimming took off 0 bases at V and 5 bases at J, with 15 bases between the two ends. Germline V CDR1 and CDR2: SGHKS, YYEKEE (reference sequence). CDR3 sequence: CASSLAVASANEQYF. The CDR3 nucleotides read TGTGCCAGCAGCTTGGCCGTCGCCAGTGCCAACGAGCAGTACTTC.

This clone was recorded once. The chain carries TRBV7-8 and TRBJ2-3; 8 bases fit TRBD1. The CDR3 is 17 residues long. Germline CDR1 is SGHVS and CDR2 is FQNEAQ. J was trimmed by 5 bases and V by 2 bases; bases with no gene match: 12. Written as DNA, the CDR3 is TGTGCCAGCAGCTTATTCCCGGCGACAGGGGTTATAGATACGCAGTATTTT. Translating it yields CASSLFPATGVIDTQYF.

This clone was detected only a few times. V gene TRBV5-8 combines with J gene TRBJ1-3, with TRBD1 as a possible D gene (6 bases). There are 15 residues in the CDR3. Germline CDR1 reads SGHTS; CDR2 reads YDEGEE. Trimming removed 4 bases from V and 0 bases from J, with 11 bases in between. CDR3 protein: CASSGDTFSGNTIYF. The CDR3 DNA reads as TGTGCCAGCAGCGGGGACACGTTCTCTGGAAACACCATATATTTT. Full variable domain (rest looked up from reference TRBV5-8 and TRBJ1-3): EAGVTQSPTHLIKTRGQQATLRCSPISGHTSVYWYQQALGLGLQFLLWYDEGEERNRGNFPPRFSGRQFPNYSSELNVNALELEDSALYLCASSGDTFSGNTIYFGEGSWLTVV.

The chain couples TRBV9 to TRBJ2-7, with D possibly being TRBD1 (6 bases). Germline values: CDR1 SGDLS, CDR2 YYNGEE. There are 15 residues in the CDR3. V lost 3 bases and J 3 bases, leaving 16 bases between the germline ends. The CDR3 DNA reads TGTGCCAGCAGCGCCTCTGGGGACATTTTCTACGAGCAGTACTTC. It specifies CASSASGDIFYEQYF.

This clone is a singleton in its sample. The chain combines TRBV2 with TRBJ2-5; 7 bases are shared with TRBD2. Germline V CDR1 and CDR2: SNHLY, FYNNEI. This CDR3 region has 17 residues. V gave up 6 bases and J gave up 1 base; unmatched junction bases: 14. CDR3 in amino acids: CASRSRPAGRPQETQYF. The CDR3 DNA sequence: TGTGCCAGCAGATCCCGCCCAGCGGGAAGACCCCAAGAGACCCAGTACTTC.

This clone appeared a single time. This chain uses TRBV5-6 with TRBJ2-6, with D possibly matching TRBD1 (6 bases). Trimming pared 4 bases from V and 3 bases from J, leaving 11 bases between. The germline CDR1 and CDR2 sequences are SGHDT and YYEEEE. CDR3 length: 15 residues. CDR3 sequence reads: CASSQGGFGANVLTF. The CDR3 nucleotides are TGTGCCAGCAGCCAAGGGGGTTTTGGGGCCAACGTCCTGACTTTC.

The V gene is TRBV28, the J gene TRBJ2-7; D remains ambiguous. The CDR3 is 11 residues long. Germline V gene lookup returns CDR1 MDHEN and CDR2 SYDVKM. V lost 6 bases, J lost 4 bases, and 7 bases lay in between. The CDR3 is CASSSFYEQYF. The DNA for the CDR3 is TGTGCCAGCAGCTCTTTTTACGAGCAGTACTTC.

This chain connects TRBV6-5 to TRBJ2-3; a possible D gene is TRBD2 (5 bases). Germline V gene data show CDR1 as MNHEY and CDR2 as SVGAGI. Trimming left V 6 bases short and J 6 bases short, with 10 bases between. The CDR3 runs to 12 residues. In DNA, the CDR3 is TGTGCCAGCAGCTCCCCGGGGGATACGCAGTATTTT. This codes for CASSSPGDTQYF.

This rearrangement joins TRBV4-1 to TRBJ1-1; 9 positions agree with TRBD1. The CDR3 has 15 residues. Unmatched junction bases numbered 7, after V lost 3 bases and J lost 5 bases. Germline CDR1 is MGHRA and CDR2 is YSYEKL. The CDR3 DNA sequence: TGCGCCAGCAGCCACGCAACAGGGGGCAAGACTGAAGCTTTCTTT. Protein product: CASSHATGGKTEAFF.

DNA of the CDR3: TGTGCCAGCAGCCAACAGGGGGCCCGGACAGATACGCAGTATTTT. Translated: CASSQQGARTDTQYF. The V gene is TRBV4-2, the J gene TRBJ2-3, with 8 bases matching TRBD1. CDR1 and CDR2 (germline): LGHNA, YNFKEQ. The CDR3 runs to 15 residues. The V and J ends lost 2 bases and 3 bases, in that order; junction bases with no gene match: 4.